This TCR beta chain emerged from a study of cytomegalovirus exposure and HLA in healthy donors. Overall study results and limits: According to a later analysis, most TCR beta chains associated with CMV appeared HLA-restricted.

Deletions cut 6 bases from V and 4 bases from J, with 12 bases between. CDR1 and CDR2 from the germline V gene are MNHNY and SVGAGI (reference sequence). CDR3 size: 13 residues. The PCR contained 60 Vbeta and 13 Jbeta primers. Data came from immunoSEQ multiplex PCR; TCRdb stores just in-frame clones and leaves some out. The sample includes around 110,000 clones, 71% seen only once; the top ten take 2.5% to 3.5%. As to this clone: Antigen unknown.

The chain has TRBV6-6 and TRBJ1-2; tentative D call: TRBD1 (5 bases). The origin of this receptor is a female donor in good health and CMV-seronegative. Sequenced sample: PBMCs. CDR3 nucleotides: TGTGCCAGCAGCCGGCCCGGGGGCTATGGCTACACCTTC. It is translated as CASSRPGGYGYTF.